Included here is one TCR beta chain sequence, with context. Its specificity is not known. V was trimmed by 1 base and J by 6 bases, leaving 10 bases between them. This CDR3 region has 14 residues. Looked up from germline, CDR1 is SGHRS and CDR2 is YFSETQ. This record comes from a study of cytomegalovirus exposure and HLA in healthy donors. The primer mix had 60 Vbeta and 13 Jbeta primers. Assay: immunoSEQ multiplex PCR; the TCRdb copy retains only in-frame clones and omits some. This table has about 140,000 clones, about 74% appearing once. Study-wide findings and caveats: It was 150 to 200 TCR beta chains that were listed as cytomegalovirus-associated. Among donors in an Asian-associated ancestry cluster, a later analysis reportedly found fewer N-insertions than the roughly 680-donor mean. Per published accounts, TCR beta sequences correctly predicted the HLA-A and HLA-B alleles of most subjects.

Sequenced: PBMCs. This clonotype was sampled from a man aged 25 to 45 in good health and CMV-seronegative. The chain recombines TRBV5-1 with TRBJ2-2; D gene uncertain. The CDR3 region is CASSLTTSSGELFF. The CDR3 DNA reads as TGCGCCAGCAGCTTGACCACGAGTTCCGGGGAGCTGTTTTTT.